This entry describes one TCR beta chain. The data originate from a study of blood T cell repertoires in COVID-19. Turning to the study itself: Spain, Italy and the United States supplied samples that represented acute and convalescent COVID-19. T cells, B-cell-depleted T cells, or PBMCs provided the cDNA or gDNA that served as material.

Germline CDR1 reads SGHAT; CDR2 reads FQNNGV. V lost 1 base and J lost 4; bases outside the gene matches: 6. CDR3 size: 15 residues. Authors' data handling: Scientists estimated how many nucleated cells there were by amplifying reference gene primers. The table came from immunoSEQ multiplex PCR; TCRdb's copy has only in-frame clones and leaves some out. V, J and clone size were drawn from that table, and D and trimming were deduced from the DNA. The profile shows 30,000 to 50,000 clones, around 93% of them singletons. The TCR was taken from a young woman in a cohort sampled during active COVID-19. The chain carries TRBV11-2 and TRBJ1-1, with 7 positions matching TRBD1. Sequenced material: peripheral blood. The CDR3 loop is CASSLGTGLSTEAFF. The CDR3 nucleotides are TGTGCCAGCAGCTTAGGGACAGGTCTTAGCACTGAAGCTTTCTTT. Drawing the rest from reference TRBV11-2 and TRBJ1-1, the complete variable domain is EAGVAQSPRYKIIEKRQSVAFWCNPISGHATLYWYQQILGQGPKLLIQFQNNGVVDDSQLPKDRFSAERLKGVDSTLKIQPAKLEDSAVYLCASSLGTGLSTEAFFGQGTRLTVV.